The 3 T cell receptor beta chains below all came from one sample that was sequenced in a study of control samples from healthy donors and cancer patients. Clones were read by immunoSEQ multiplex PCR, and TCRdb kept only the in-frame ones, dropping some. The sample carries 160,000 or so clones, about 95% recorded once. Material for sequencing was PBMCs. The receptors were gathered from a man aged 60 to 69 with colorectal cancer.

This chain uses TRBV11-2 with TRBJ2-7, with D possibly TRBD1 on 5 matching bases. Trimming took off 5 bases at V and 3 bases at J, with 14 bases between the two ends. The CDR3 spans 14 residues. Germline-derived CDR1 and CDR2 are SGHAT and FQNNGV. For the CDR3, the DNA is TGTGCCAGCAGCCGCGCAGGGCCGATCTACGAGCAGTACTTC. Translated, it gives CASSRAGPIYEQYF.

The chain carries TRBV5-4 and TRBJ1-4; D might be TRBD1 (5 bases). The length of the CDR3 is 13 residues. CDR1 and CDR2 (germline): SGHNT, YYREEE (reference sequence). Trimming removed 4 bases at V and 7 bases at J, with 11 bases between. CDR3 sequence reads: CASSRGTTEKLFF. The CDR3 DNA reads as TGTGCCAGCAGCCGGGGGACCACTGAAAAACTGTTTTTT.

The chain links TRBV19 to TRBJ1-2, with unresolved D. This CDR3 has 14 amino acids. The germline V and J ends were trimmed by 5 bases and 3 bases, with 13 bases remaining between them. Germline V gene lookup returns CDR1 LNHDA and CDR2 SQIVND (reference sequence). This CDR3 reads CASSRGPRDYGYTF. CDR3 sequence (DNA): TGTGCCAGTAGTCGAGGACCTAGGGACTATGGCTACACCTTC.